The rows below give T cell receptor beta chains drawn from one sample of a study of blood T cell repertoires in COVID-19. Sequenced by immunoSEQ multiplex PCR; TCRdb stores in-frame clones only, minus some. The sample lists some 140,000 clones, roughly 85% occurring once. The material sequenced was peripheral blood. The source is a man aged 55 to 70 with acute or convalescent COVID-19. Each CDR3 is given with its conserved first and last residue. The order of the fields is clone size, D gene, V gene, J gene, CDR3 protein, CDR3 DNA. A D gene is named only where the DNA matches it firmly. Rows give clone size only sometimes, using once, few, many, or a class for an expanded clone.

>-|TRBD1|TRBV5-1|TRBJ1-4
CASSKGQGYEKLFF
TGCGCCAGCAGTAAGGGACAGGGGTATGAAAAACTGTTTTTT
>-|-|TRBV7-9|TRBJ1-5
CASSPGEGPQPQHF
TGTGCCAGCAGCCCGGGGGAGGGTCCTCAGCCCCAGCATTTT
>-|-|TRBV11-1|TRBJ2-1
CASSLYSNNEQFF
TGTGCCAGCAGCTTATACAGCAACAATGAGCAGTTCTTC
>few|TRBD2|TRBV7-2|TRBJ2-1
CASSLDRTSGFYNEQFF
TGTGCCAGCAGCTTAGACCGGACTAGCGGATTCTACAATGAGCAGTTCTTC
>-|-|TRBV9|TRBJ2-5
CASSAGGRPTETQYF
TGTGCCAGCAGCGCCGGAGGGAGGCCTACGGAGACCCAGTACTTC
>-|-|TRBV6-5|TRBJ2-7
CASRGGRRPYEQYF
TGTGCCAGCAGGGGGGGACGCCGCCCCTACGAGCAGTACTTC
>-|TRBD1|TRBV5-1|TRBJ2-1
CASSWGQVAPGEQFF
TGCGCCAGCAGCTGGGGACAGGTAGCCCCGGGTGAGCAGTTCTTC
>-|-|TRBV29-1|TRBJ2-3
CSVGISGLREYF
TGCAGCGTTGGAATTAGCGGTCTTCGCGAGTATTTT
>once|-|TRBV18|TRBJ1-6
CASSPVQGLNPLHF
TGTGCCAGCTCACCAGTCCAGGGCCTGAATCCCCTCCACTTT
>-|-|TRBV9|TRBJ2-3
CASSLQGGRSTDTQYF
TGTGCCAGCAGCTTACAGGGCGGGCGTAGCACAGATACGCAGTATTTT
>-|TRBD1|TRBV7-2|TRBJ1-4
CASSPGGFNEKLFF
TGTGCCAGCAGCCCAGGGGGCTTTAATGAAAAACTGTTTTTT
>-|-|TRBV24-1|TRBJ2-1
CATSAWTGTGGNEQFF
TGTGCCACCAGTGCCTGGACAGGGACCGGGGGGAATGAGCAGTTCTTC
>few|-|TRBV6-1|TRBJ1-5
CASSDRLHQDPQHF
TGTGCCAGCAGTGACCGACTCCACCAAGACCCCCAGCATTTT
>-|-|TRBV3-1/TRBV3-2|TRBJ1-4
CASSQQTPAGVEKLFF
TGTGCCAGCAGCCAACAAACCCCGGCAGGGGTTGAAAAACTGTTTTTT
>-|-|TRBV7-9|TRBJ1-3
CASSLIGAGNTIYF
TGTGCCAGCAGCTTAATAGGGGCCGGAAACACCATATATTTT
>-|TRBD2|TRBV7-6|TRBJ2-3
CASSASRLAGNTDTQYF
TGTGCCAGCAGCGCCTCCCGGCTAGCGGGGAACACAGATACGCAGTATTTT
>-|-|TRBV6-5|TRBJ1-1
CASSSPGLLNTEAFF
TGTGCCAGCAGTAGTCCGGGACTTCTGAACACTGAAGCTTTCTTT
>-|-|TRBV5-4|TRBJ1-1
CASSSAGVNTEAFF
TGTGCCAGCAGCTCCGCGGGGGTGAACACTGAAGCTTTCTTT
>-|-|TRBV4-1|TRBJ2-7
CASSQASRGPPYEQYF
TGCGCCAGCAGCCAAGCTTCCAGGGGTCCCCCCTACGAGCAGTACTTC
>-|-|TRBV5-5|TRBJ1-1
CASSFGRDTEAFF
TGTGCCAGCAGCTTCGGCAGGGACACTGAAGCTTTCTTT
>-|TRBD1|TRBV27|TRBJ2-7
CASSLKGQGSYEQYF
TGTGCCAGCAGTTTAAAGGGACAGGGTTCCTACGAGCAGTACTTC
>-|TRBD1|TRBV28|TRBJ1-5
CASSLGQGTFEPQHF
TGTGCCAGCAGTCTCGGACAGGGGACTTTTGAGCCCCAGCATTTT
>-|-|TRBV19|TRBJ1-2
CASTDRYGYGYTF
TGTGCCAGTACGGACAGATATGGGTATGGCTACACCTTC
>-|TRBD1|TRBV24-1|TRBJ2-1
CATSDPRGRYNEQFF
TGTGCCACCAGTGATCCCAGGGGGCGGTACAATGAGCAGTTCTTC
>-|-|TRBV27|TRBJ2-1
CASRSLGWEAEQFF
TGTGCCAGCAGGAGTTTGGGTTGGGAGGCTGAGCAGTTCTTC
>few|TRBD1|TRBV5-1|TRBJ1-2
CASSLAGTGGGYTF
TGCGCCAGCAGCTTGGCCGGGACAGGGGGCGGCTACACCTTC
>once|TRBD1|TRBV29-1|TRBJ1-1
CSAASRTGRNTEAFF
TGCAGCGCCGCGTCCCGGACAGGGAGGAACACTGAAGCTTTCTTT
>-|-|TRBV5-1|TRBJ2-7
CASSLAGSYEQYF
TGCGCCAGCAGCTTGGCCGGGAGCTACGAGCAGTACTTC
>-|TRBD1|TRBV5-8|TRBJ1-1
CASSLDWTGRKTEAFF
TGTGCCAGCAGCTTGGACTGGACAGGGCGGAAAACTGAAGCTTTCTTT
>-|-|TRBV27|TRBJ2-7
CATGQEPTYEQYF
TGTGCCACTGGGCAGGAACCGACCTACGAGCAGTACTTC
>-|TRBD1|TRBV9|TRBJ2-5
CASSPGGRFLTQYF
TGTGCCAGCAGCCCAGGGGGTCGGTTTTTGACCCAGTACTTC
>few|-|TRBV28|TRBJ2-7
CASSWAGREQYF
TGTGCCAGCAGTTGGGCAGGCCGCGAGCAGTACTTC
>-|TRBD2|TRBV5-6|TRBJ2-1
CASSFTGTRVWNEQFF
TGTGCCAGCAGCTTTACCGGGACTAGGGTTTGGAATGAGCAGTTCTTC
>once|-|TRBV6-6|TRBJ1-5
CASSRLGVGRVWNQPQHF
TGTGCCAGCAGCCGACTTGGGGTGGGGAGGGTTTGGAATCAGCCCCAGCATTTT
>-|TRBD1|TRBV7-9|TRBJ2-7
CASSSLPGQGSNEQYF
TGTGCCAGCAGCTCGCTCCCGGGACAGGGGTCCAACGAGCAGTACTTC
>-|TRBD1|TRBV9|TRBJ1-4
CASSVTGATNEKLFF
TGTGCCAGCAGCGTAACAGGGGCAACTAATGAAAAACTGTTTTTT
>-|-|TRBV4-1|TRBJ1-2
CASSRQQGLPNYGYTF
TGCGCCAGCAGCCGGCAACAGGGTCTTCCTAACTATGGCTACACCTTC
>-|-|TRBV2|TRBJ1-4
CASSRSVPGARQNEKLFF
TGTGCCAGCAGTAGATCGGTCCCAGGGGCAAGGCAAAACGAAAAACTGTTTTTT
>-|-|TRBV7-2|TRBJ1-3
CASSLSNSFFSGNTIYF
TGTGCCAGCAGTTTATCTAACAGCTTCTTCTCTGGAAACACCATATATTTT
>-|-|TRBV30|TRBJ1-6
CAWSTPGTRDSPLHF
TGTGCCTGGAGTACCCCCGGGACAAGAGATTCACCCCTCCACTTT
>-|-|TRBV5-1|TRBJ1-2
CASSLAGIAYTF
TGCGCCAGCAGCTTGGCCGGGATAGCCTACACCTTC
>-|-|TRBV21-1|TRBJ1-1
CASSKGVCRGNTEAFF
TGTGCCAGCAGCAAAGGAGTCTGCCGGGGAAACACTGAAGCTTTCTTT
>-|-|TRBV6-5|TRBJ1-4
CASSHGRDEKLFF
TGTGCCAGCAGTCACGGGAGAGATGAAAAACTGTTTTTT
>-|TRBD2|TRBV2|TRBJ2-3
CASVWLAGTDTQYF
TGTGCCAGCGTGTGGCTAGCGGGCACAGATACGCAGTATTTT
>few|-|TRBV5-5|TRBJ1-5
CATAKGQHQPQHF
TGTGCCACAGCAAAGGGACAACACCAGCCCCAGCATTTT
>-|TRBD2|TRBV9|TRBJ2-5
CASSQLAGGSETQYF
TGTGCCAGCAGTCAACTAGCGGGAGGGTCGGAGACCCAGTACTTC
>few|TRBD2|TRBV6-2/TRBV6-3|TRBJ2-7
CASSSPTSGRLEQYF
TGTGCCAGCAGTTCCCCGACTAGCGGGAGACTCGAGCAGTACTTC
>-|TRBD1|TRBV9|TRBJ2-2
CASSDRGAGELFF
TGTGCCAGCAGCGACAGGGGGGCCGGGGAGCTGTTTTTT